This entry lists 4 T cell receptor beta chains sequenced from one sample in a study of radiation and T cells in renal cell carcinoma. Time point given: baseline pretreatment blood. As for treatment: 15 Gy SBRT to primary tumor, nephrectomy 4 weeks later. The assay was immunoSEQ multiplex PCR, and TCRdb's table has in-frame clones only and misses some. The sample has roughly 120,000 clones, around 83% seen once; the top ten hold around 3%. Sample: blood, taken from a patient whose treatment included radiotherapy and nephrectomy. Receptor source: a woman aged 55-69 years with renal cell carcinoma.

J is TRBJ2-3 and V is TRBV11-1; D unresolved. Deletions cut 7 bases from V and 0 bases from J, with 17 bases between. The CDR3 runs to 16 residues. Germline loops: CDR1 SGHAT, CDR2 FQDESV (reference sequence). The CDR3 region has the DNA TGTGCCAGCACCAAATACCCACAGCGTAGCACAGATACGCAGTATTTT. Protein sequence: CASTKYPQRSTDTQYF.

This clone has more than one count but fewer than ten. The J gene is TRBJ1-1, the V gene TRBV5-1; D unclear. Trimming stripped 0 bases from V and 1 base from J, with 7 bases between. This CDR3 spans 14 amino acids. Germline V CDR1 and CDR2: SGHRS, YFSETQ. The CDR3 loop is CASSLGVTNTEAFF. CDR3 in DNA: TGCGCCAGCAGCTTGGGGGTTACGAACACTGAAGCTTTCTTT. Combining the CDR3 with reference TRBV5-1 and TRBJ1-1 gives the whole variable domain KAGVTQTPRYLIKTRGQQVTLSCSPISGHRSVSWYQQTPGQGLQFLFEYFSETQRNKGNFPGRFSGRQFSNSRSEMNVSTLELGDSALYLCASSLGVTNTEAFFGQGTRLTVV.

The chain couples TRBV15 to TRBJ1-1; no clear D. This CDR3 spans 15 amino acids. Trimming removed 1 base from V and 1 base from J, with 10 bases in between. Germline CDR1 LNHNV, CDR2 YYDKDF (reference sequence). The CDR3 DNA reads as TGTGCCACCAGCAGAGGGCAGAAAAAGAACACTGAAGCTTTCTTT. It is translated as CATSRGQKKNTEAFF.

The chain combines TRBV2 with TRBJ2-7; TRBD2 aligns across 10 bases. The CDR3 runs 14 residues. J lost 6 bases, V lost 5 bases, and 7 bases had no gene match. CDR1 is SNHLY, CDR2 FYNNEI, per germline. The CDR3 is CASSLEREGSEQYF. The CDR3, as DNA: TGTGCCAGCAGTTTAGAGCGGGAGGGCAGCGAGCAGTACTTC.